The T cell receptor (beta chain) under discussion was sequenced for a study of T cell responses to AZD1222 COVID-19 vaccine (dated by TCRdb to 2020 to 2022). For context, the study as a whole: TCR sequencing covered fewer than 250 trial participants: about 210 given two doses of AZD1222 and about 26 given two doses of MenACWY control vaccine. Trial participants were enrolled by age into 18-55, 56-69 and 70-plus year subgroups, with around 150, 28 and 57 TCR-sequenced participants respectively. Summary of the overall study and its limitations: Vaccine-associated CD4 TCRs spanned the whole spike protein, with dominant responses in regions 160-218 and 743-854. Most participants were white British and females outnumbered males, and the authors suggested that clonal diversity may have been underestimated. Because no day 14 peak-response samples were available, the repertoires could be characterized only after the peak T cell response. The 56-69-year group was small, and its depth increase did not reach significance, likely because of low power. After two AZD1222 doses, spike-specific TCR breadth and depth were significantly higher than at day 0 and than in MenACWY recipients. Epitopes outside the regions mutated in the B.1.351 and B.1.1.7 variants were reportedly recognized by nearly half of the unique spike-specific TCRs. Conclusions about previously exposed vaccinees are limited, since just six AZD1222 recipients were seropositive for SARS-CoV-2 at baseline.

The CDR3 regions of human TCRbeta chains were analyzed by immunosequencing. From the authors' description of their analysis: Repertoire TCRs were matched against a reference library of SARS-CoV-2-specific TCRs generated with the MIRA antigen-specificity platform. Breadth was defined as the fraction of unique TCRs that were SARS-CoV-2-associated, and depth was defined as the fraction of total T cells that were SARS-CoV-2-associated. Using the MIRA data, each spike-specific TCR was assigned both to the spike region to which the TCR was reactive and to a CD4 or CD8 class. Log10-transformed breadth and depth values were compared by one-way ANOVA with Sidak's multiple comparisons tests. The immuneACCESS repertoire file appears here via TCRdb, limited to in-frame rearrangements. These files lack a portion of the clones; in checked studies, under half of the deficit traces to unresolved V genes, and the cause of the others is not known. From that table come the V and J calls and clone size; the DNA was used to work out D and trimming. The sample table holds about 120,000 clones, of which roughly 90% were seen once. The top ten constitute around 8.2% of the sample.

About this clone: Its antigen remains unidentified. No quality values exist for individual bases; no much larger clone is one base distant.

The time point label, read with the paper, signifies: about 28 days (+/-7) after the second vaccine dose. AZD1222 recipients whose second dose came at about 4 weeks and those whose second dose came at about 12 weeks were combined into one group, since spike-specific TCR depth and breadth did not differ between the two schedules. Vaccinee samples were obtained from the UK trials COV001 and COV002, which included a single-blind randomized controlled phase 2/3 trial of AZD1222 (ChAdOx1 nCoV-19) in healthy adults. For TCRbeta chain sequencing, PBMC samples were collected from trial participants at day 0 and at day 28 after the second dose. Measured from the cysteine to the phenylalanine, the CDR3 is 16 residues long. The sequence is cut down to CDR3 DNA, 48 bases in frame from base 1. Via the germline V gene, CDR1 is MDHEN and CDR2 SYDVKM. Cut back by 6 bases and 1 base, the V and J ends lie 16 bases apart.

The rearrangement joined TRBV28 to TRBJ1-5, with TRBD1 tentatively as D gene (6 bases match). This TCR was recovered from an adult who received the AZD1222 COVID-19 vaccine. The sample here was peripheral blood, taken 28 days after the second AZD1222 dose. The DNA sequence reads TGTGCCAGCAGGAATACTGGGCAGGGGAGCAATCAGCCCCAGCATTTT. This encodes CASRNTGQGSNQPQHF.